What follows are 8 T cell receptor beta chains derived from one specimen sequenced in a study of cytomegalovirus exposure and HLA in healthy donors. Profiled with immunoSEQ multiplex PCR; TCRdb holds only in-frame clones, not every one. Seen here are 190,000 or so clones, roughly 82% observed once, and the top ten hold around 15%. The sequenced material came from PBMCs. The receptors come from a woman under 40 in good health and CMV-seropositive.

This chain joins TRBV5-1 and TRBJ2-7, with D possibly being TRBD2 (5 bases). Per germline, CDR1 SGHRS and CDR2 YFSETQ. This CDR3 has 16 amino acids. The germline V and J ends were trimmed by 4 bases and 3 bases, with 20 bases remaining between them. The CDR3 DNA is TGCGCCAGCAGCCCTCATCTACCTGGAGGTGACTACGAGCAGTACTTC. It codes for CASSPHLPGGDYEQYF.

The sample holds a few counts of this clone. The rearrangement links TRBV25-1 to TRBJ2-7, with no clear D. CDR1 and CDR2 (germline): MGHDK, SYGVNS. The CDR3 is made up of 11 amino acids. Trimming left V 4 bases short and J 2 bases short, with 3 bases between. In nucleotides, the CDR3 is TGTGCCAGCAGTGCGGCCTACGAGCAGTACTTC. Its protein product is CASSAAYEQYF.

There are a few counts of this clone. Here the CDR3 DNA reads TGTGCCAGTAGTACCGAGGGAGCTGAAGCTTTCTTT. Amino acids: CASSTEGAEAFF. This chain uses TRBV19 with TRBJ1-1; D call uncertain. V dropped 4 bases and J dropped 6 bases, with 9 bases sitting between them. The CDR3 has 12 amino acids. Looked up from germline, CDR1 is LNHDA and CDR2 is SQIVND (reference sequence).

This chain uses TRBV10-3 with TRBJ2-1, with 9 nucleotides matching TRBD2. CDR1 is ENHRY and CDR2 is SYGVKD in the germline V gene. V was pared by 0 bases and J by 10 bases, with 10 bases of the junction left unmatched. The CDR3 consists of 16 residues. The CDR3, as DNA: TGTGCCATCAGTGAGTCCCCTAGCGGGATCCTGGCAGAGCAGTTCTTC. Translation: CAISESPSGILAEQFF.

V usage is TRBV15 and J usage is TRBJ1-4; possibly TRBD1 for D (6 bases). Trimming removed 3 bases at V and 13 bases at J, with 12 bases between. The CDR3 loop spans 12 amino acids. In germline, CDR1 is LNHNV, CDR2 YYDKDF (reference sequence). The CDR3 nucleotides are TGTGCCACCAGCAGCCCCCCCAGGGGACTGTTTTTT. Its translation is CATSSPPRGLFF. The entire variable domain, with the rest obtained from reference TRBV15 and TRBJ1-4, is as follows: DAMVIQNPRYQVTQFGKPVTLSCSQTLNHNVMYWYQQKSSQAPKLLFHYYDKDFNNEADTPDNFQSRRPNTSFCFLDIRSPGLGDTAMYLCATSSPPRGLFFGSGTQLSVL.

The rearrangement links TRBV6-5 to TRBJ2-5; the D gene is possibly TRBD1 (6 bases). CDR3 length: 13 residues. Between the trimmed V and J ends, which lost 6 bases and 5 bases, there was a span of 13 bases. The germline V gene has CDR1 MNHEY and CDR2 SVGAGI. The CDR3 loop reads CASRGQGTETQYF. In DNA form, the CDR3 reads TGTGCCAGCAGGGGACAAGGGACGGAGACCCAGTACTTC.

The rearrangement uses TRBV19 and TRBJ1-5; TRBD1 matches 9 bases. The germline CDR1 and CDR2 sequences are LNHDA and SQIVND (reference sequence). This CDR3 comprises 14 residues. With V trimmed by 5 bases and J by 11 bases, 10 bases remained unmatched. DNA of the CDR3: TGTGCCAGTAGTCCCGGGACAGGGATTTTGACCCAGCATTTT. Protein sequence: CASSPGTGILTQHF.

This chain joins TRBV19 and TRBJ2-7; D remains unclear. Trimming left V 3 bases short and J 1 base short, with 13 bases between. The V gene's germline CDR1 is LNHDA and CDR2 SQIVND (reference sequence). The CDR3 spans 15 residues. The CDR3 protein is CASSIFAAESYEQYF. CDR3 nucleotide sequence: TGTGCCAGTAGTATTTTCGCGGCAGAGTCCTACGAGCAGTACTTC. The full variable domain, rest sourced from reference TRBV19 and TRBJ2-7, is DGGITQSPKYLFRKEGQNVTLSCEQNLNHDAMYWYRQDPGQGLRLIYYSQIVNDFQKGDIAEGYSVSREKKESFPLTVTSAQKNPTAFYLCASSIFAAESYEQYFGPGTRLTVT.